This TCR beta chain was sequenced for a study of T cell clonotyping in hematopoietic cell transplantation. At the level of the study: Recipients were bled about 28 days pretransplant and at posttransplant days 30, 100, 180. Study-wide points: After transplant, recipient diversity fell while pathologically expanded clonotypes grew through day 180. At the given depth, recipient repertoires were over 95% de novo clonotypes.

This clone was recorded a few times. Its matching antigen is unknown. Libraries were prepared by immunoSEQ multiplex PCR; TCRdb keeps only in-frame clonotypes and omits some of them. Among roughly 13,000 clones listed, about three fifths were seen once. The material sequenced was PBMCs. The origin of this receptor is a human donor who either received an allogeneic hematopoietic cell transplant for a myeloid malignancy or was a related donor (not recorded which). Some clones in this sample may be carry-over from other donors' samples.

CDR3 sequence (DNA): TGTGCCAGCAGTCCCGCACAATTACGTGAGCAGTTCTTC. This translates into CASSPAQLREQFF. This rearrangement joins TRBV27 to TRBJ2-1; D unresolved. From germline, CDR1 is MNHEY and CDR2 SMNVEV (reference sequence). The CDR3 contains 13 residues. Trimming removed 5 bases from V and 9 bases from J, with 14 bases in between.